This TCR beta chain is from a study of cytomegalovirus exposure and HLA in healthy donors. Overall study: Earlier findings included 100 million to 130 million unique TCR beta sequences obtained from about 179 million T cells.

This clone has more than one count but fewer than ten. Its antigen is unknown. Study results and limitations: It was shown in a later analysis that HLA-associated TCR beta chains were more clonally expanded than other, equally common chains.

Healthy bone marrow donors made up the cohort. Germline CDR1 is SNHLY and CDR2 is FYNNEI. The CDR3 extends over 13 amino acids. V gave up 8 bases and J gave up 3 bases; unmatched junction bases: 3. Primers for the PCR totalled 60 Vbeta and 13 Jbeta. As handled by the study authors: In a later analysis, the count reached about 82 million unique TCR beta chains, with 9 million to 11 million shared. Using immunoSEQ multiplex PCR, the repertoire was profiled, and TCRdb retains in-frame clones only, with some absent. Clone size and the V and J calls come from that table; the DNA yielded D and trimming. The sample lists around 150,000 clones, 8.9% occurring once.

The TCR sequence derives from a woman aged 40 to 50 in good health and CMV-seropositive. Sample: PBMCs. The J gene is TRBJ2-3, the V gene TRBV2; 9 nucleotides match TRBD1. CDR3 sequence (DNA): TGTGCCAGCGGGGACAGGGAAACAGATACGCAGTATTTT. Its protein is CASGDRETDTQYF.